This T cell receptor (beta chain) was identified during a study of post-analysis software for immune sequencing data. Study-wide findings and caveats: Relative to controls, patients had about 5 TRBV segments at higher frequency, with TRBV5-6, TRBV5-1 and TRBV20-1 among these. Significantly lower normalized Chao1 diversity was found in patients with multiple sclerosis relative to controls.

Unique molecular identifiers were carried by the TCR beta cDNA libraries. With about 0.9 to 11 million T cells as the source, a few hundred thousand cDNA molecules resulted. MiXCR, run by TCRdb on the PCR reads, gives a single entry per CDR3 protein. This sample has about 800,000 distinct CDR3 sequences; just under 30% occur once, and the top ten carry roughly 0.57%. From germline, CDR1 is SGHVS and CDR2 FQNEAQ. The CDR3 length is 12 residues. Trimming removed 2 bases from V and 8 bases from J, with 8 bases in between. This clonotype was seen ten or more times. Antigen: not known. Sequenced material: blood. This chain links TRBV7-8 with TRBJ2-3; weak D call: TRBD2 (5 bases). This sequence was found in a girl aged 10 to 17 with multiple sclerosis. This chain's CDR3 is CASSLWGVTQYF. The CDR3 nucleotides are TGTGCCAGCAGCTTATGGGGAGTTACGCAGTATTTT.